The subject of this entry is one T cell receptor beta chain. Its antigen is still unknown. The source of the sample is a study of T cells after yellow fever vaccination. 5'RACE template switching produced TCR cDNA carrying a universal primer site and UMIs. TCRdb re-called the 5' RACE reads through MiXCR, storing one row per CDR3 protein. The data show hundreds of thousands of distinct CDR3 sequences, about 14% seen once. Whole-study findings and limits: It was the secondary response that reached its peak faster, day 5 versus 15, but it was weaker. FACS-sorted repertoires could harbor abundant contaminating bulk-population clonotypes.

The V end was cut by 3 bases, the J end by 3 bases, with 12 bases between. The CDR3 is 15 amino acids. Germline-derived CDR1 and CDR2 are LGHNA and YSLEER. The sequence derives from a man aged 30 to 45 who received the YFV17D yellow fever vaccine. This sample comprised PBMCs, obtained on the day of the yellow fever booster vaccination. The chain couples TRBV4-3 to TRBJ2-1; D not certain. The DNA for the CDR3 is TGCGCCAGCAGCCAGACTCCCTGGAGCTACAATGAGCAGTTCTTC. This encodes CASSQTPWSYNEQFF.